This T cell receptor beta chain was recovered during a study of Ad26.COV2.S vaccination and SARS-CoV-2 variants. The assay was immunoSEQ multiplex PCR, and TCRdb's table has in-frame clones only and misses some. Of 380,000 or so clones in the sample, 86% were seen once. CDR3 size: 12 residues. The V gene lost 8 bases and the J gene lost 6 bases, with 8 bases spanning the gap. From germline, CDR1 is MNHEY and CDR2 SMNVEV (reference sequence). Study conclusions and caveats: In vaccinated individuals, spike-specific CD8+ and CD4+ T cell responses reportedly displayed substantial breadth. Spike-specific TCR breadth in vaccine recipients exceeded that seen in placebo recipients.

As concerns this clone: As yet, its antigen is unknown.

Documented treatment: 15 to 20 received Ad26.COV2.S at low or high dose, single or two shots; 5 received placebo; per-sample allocation not given. Collection of the samples took place on day 63 after the first injection of vaccine or placebo. A Boston adult aged 18-55 years was the donor. J is TRBJ1-6 and V is TRBV27; D is unresolved. This clonotype originated in a person between 18 and 60 years old who received the Ad26.COV2.S COVID-19 vaccine or a placebo. The source was peripheral blood, collected in a trial of Ad26.COV2.S vaccine versus placebo. CDR3 nucleotide sequence: TGTGCCAGCGGCTGGGTTAATTCACCCCTCCACTTT. It codes for CASGWVNSPLHF.